This paragraph reports one T cell receptor beta chain. This clone appeared once. No base quality values were provided; no much bigger clone lies one nucleotide off. Reading the germline V gene (reference sequence) gives CDR1 MNHEY and CDR2 SMNVEV. From the cysteine up to the phenylalanine, the CDR3 has a length of 15 residues. Only the CDR3 DNA is retained, 45 bases long and in frame from the first base. V and J are trimmed by 5 bases and 8 bases, and the gene matches miss 12 bases of the junction. This sample is part of a study of graft-versus-host responses after intestinal transplantation (dated by TCRdb to the early 2020s). In the study overall: Recipients received multivisceral, liver-intestinal, or isolated intestinal transplants. Anti-thymocyte globulin induction was given to all recipients, followed by maintenance tacrolimus and steroids for approximately three years. Bulk TCR-beta CDR3 sequencing was used to track graft-versus-host and host-versus-graft alloreactive T cell clones in the graft, circulation and bone marrow after intestinal transplantation. Alloreactive clones were identified by sequencing pre-transplant mixed lymphocyte reaction products and comparing them with unstimulated pre-transplant donor and recipient T cells. The cohort enrolled approximately 24 intestinal transplant recipients including one retransplant, and 3 patients lacking pretransplant specimens were excluded. A peak of at least 4% donor T cells among recipient peripheral blood mononuclear cells was the definition used for donor T cell macrochimerism. Instead of going to the commercial service, samples from a few later patients were sequenced in-house on an Illumina MiSeq and processed with MiXCR. General conclusions and limits of the study: Conclusions were limited by the relatively low number and heterogeneity of intestinal transplant patients. GvH clones turned up in recipient bone marrow, with some appearing earlier in ileal mucosa or blood, a pattern consistent with an intestinal mucosal origin. Patients with donor T cell macrochimerism had high GvH to HvG T cell clonal ratios in their allografts. Early after transplant, peak levels of circulating GvH clones were associated with declines in HvG clones.

Library generation was performed with the immunoSEQ multiplex PCR assay. For most patients, genomic DNA was isolated using the Qiagen DNeasy Blood and Tissue Kit and was shipped frozen to Adaptive Biotechnologies for TCR sequencing. Adaptive Biotechnologies carried out high-throughput TCR-beta CDR3 sequencing of genomic DNA for most patients. The published analysis was carried out like this. Adaptive's ImmunoSEQ software supplied the TCR sequencing data for 15 to 20 patients, while MiXCR and VDJtools were used to process a few other patients. To correct CD4 versus CD8 sorting errors, any sequence found in both subsets at a frequency ratio below 5:1 was removed. CDR3 nucleotide sequences shared by donor and recipient were removed because the origin of these sequences could not be assigned. At least 2-fold expansion over unstimulated cells and a minimum CFSE-low frequency of 0.002% (template counts) or 0.001% (read counts) were required for clones to be classified as alloreactive. A clone was considered mappable if detected in the sequenced pre-transplant spleen, lymph node, or MLR CFSE-low populations of the donor or recipient. Cumulative frequency of alloreactive clones was calculated as a percentage of all sequences weighted by copy number. In its TCRdb copy, this immuneACCESS table keeps in-frame sequences only and misses some clones. Where compared with another copy, unresolved V genes explain less than half of these, and the others have no known cause. The V and J calls and clone size are taken from that table; D and trimming were inferred from the DNA. This sample gives fewer than 15,000 clones in total; roughly 28% of them show up just once. Clones ranked in the top ten supply 3% to 4.5% of the sample.

The time point tag for this specimen amounts to: cells obtained before transplantation from donor or recipient. In the mixed lymphocyte reactions, about 200,000 CFSE-labeled pre-transplant responders were plated with about 200,000 irradiated violet-dye-labeled stimulators and cultured for six to seven days. Proliferating CD3+CD4+CFSE-low and CD3+CD8+CFSE-low responder cells were FACS-sorted on a BD Influx sorter after the mixed lymphocyte reaction. The sequence came from a human patient who received an intestinal transplant. Sequences were derived from alloreactive CD4+ T cells from a mixed lymphocyte reaction culture, sampled before intestinal transplant. The cell subset or site label here, explained by the study, means: CFSE-low proliferating T cells sorted from approximately 6-day pre-transplant mixed lymphocyte reaction (GvH or HvG direction). The chain uses TRBV27 and TRBJ2-1; a stretch of 7 junction bases matches TRBD1. The encoded CDR3 is CASSTGTALGDEQFF. The nucleotide sequence is given as TGTGCCAGCAGTACCGGGACAGCTCTAGGAGATGAGCAGTTCTTC.